The clone carrying this T cell receptor (beta chain) was seen only once. Per germline, CDR1 SGDLS and CDR2 YYNGEE. Trimming took 4 bases from V and 7 from J; bases not matched to a gene: 7. The length of the CDR3 is 15 residues. The sample originates from a study of graft-versus-host responses after intestinal transplantation. Only in-frame clones appear in the TCRdb table, and some are missing; sequencing was by immunoSEQ multiplex PCR. The table includes roughly 60,000 clones, around nine tenths detected once. This sample comprised PBMCs, obtained 26 days after transplant. The source of this sequence is a human patient who received an intestinal transplant, so some T cells may come from the graft donor. The V and J genes are TRBV9 and TRBJ2-1, with TRBD1 identical over 11 bases. The CDR3 reads CASSTRTGGLNEQFF. For the CDR3, the DNA is TGTGCCAGCAGCACACGGACAGGGGGCTTGAATGAGCAGTTCTTC.